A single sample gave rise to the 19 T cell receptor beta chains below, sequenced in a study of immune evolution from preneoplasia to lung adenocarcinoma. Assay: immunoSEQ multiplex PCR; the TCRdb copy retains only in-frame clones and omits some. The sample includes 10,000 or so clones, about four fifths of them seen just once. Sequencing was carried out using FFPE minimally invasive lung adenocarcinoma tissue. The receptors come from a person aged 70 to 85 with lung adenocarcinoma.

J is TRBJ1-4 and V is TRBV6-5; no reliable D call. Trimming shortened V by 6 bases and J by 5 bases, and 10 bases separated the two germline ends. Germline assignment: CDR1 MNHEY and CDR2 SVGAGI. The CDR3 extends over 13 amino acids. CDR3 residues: CASRDGENEKLFF. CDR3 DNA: TGTGCCAGCAGGGACGGGGAGAATGAAAAACTGTTTTTT.

CDR3 coding DNA: TGTGCCGGGGAAGGGCGGGAACCCTGGTACGAGCAGTACTTC. Protein sequence: CAGEGREPWYEQYF. The chain uses TRBV6-7 and TRBJ2-7, with D perhaps matching TRBD2 (6 bases). TRBV6-7 is known as an ORF, though its function is uncertain. The CDR3 has 14 amino acids. Trimming pared 11 bases from V and 4 bases from J, leaving 21 bases between.

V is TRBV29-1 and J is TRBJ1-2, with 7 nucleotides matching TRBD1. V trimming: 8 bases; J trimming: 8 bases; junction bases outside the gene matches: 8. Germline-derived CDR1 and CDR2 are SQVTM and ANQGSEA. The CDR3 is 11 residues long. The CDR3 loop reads CSFRQGEGYTF. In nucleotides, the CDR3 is TGCAGCTTCCGGCAGGGGGAAGGCTACACCTTC.

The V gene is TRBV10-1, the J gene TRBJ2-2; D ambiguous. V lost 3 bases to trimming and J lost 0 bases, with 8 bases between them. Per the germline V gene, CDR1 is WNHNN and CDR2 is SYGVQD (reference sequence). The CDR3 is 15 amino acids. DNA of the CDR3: TGCGCCAGCAGTGACGGCAGCTCGAACACCGGGGAGCTGTTTTTT. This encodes CASSDGSSNTGELFF.

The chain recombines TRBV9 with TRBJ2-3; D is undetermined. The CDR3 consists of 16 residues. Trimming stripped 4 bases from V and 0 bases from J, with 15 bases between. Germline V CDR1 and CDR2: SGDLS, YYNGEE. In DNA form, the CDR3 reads TGTGCCAGCAGCCCGGAACTTTCCGGCAGCACAGATACGCAGTATTTT. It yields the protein CASSPELSGSTDTQYF.

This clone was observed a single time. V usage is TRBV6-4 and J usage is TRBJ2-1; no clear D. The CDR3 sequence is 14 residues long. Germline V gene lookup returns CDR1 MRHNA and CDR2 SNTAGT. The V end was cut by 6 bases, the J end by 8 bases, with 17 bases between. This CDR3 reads CASSLDNSMDEQFF. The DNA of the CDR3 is TGTGCCAGCAGCCTAGATAATTCGATGGATGAGCAGTTCTTC.

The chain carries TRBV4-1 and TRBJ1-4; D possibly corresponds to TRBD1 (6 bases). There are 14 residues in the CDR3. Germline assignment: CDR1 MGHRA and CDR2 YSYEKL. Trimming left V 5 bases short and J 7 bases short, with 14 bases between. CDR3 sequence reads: CASSFGPRGEKLFF. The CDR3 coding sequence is TGCGCCAGCAGCTTCGGCCCCAGGGGTGAAAAACTGTTTTTT.

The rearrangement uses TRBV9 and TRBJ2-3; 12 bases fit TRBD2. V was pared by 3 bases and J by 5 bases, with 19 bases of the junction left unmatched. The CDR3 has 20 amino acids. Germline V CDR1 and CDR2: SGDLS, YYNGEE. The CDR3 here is CASSARTGADMTSGRDTQYF. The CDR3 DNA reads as TGTGCCAGCAGCGCGAGGACAGGGGCGGATATGACTAGCGGGAGAGATACGCAGTATTTT.

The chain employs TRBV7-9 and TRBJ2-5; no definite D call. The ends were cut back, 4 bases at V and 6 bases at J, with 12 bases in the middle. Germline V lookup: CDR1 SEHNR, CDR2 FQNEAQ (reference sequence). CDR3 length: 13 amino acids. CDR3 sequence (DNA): TGTGCCAGCAGCTCGCCGGTAGAACAGACCCAGTACTTC. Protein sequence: CASSSPVEQTQYF.

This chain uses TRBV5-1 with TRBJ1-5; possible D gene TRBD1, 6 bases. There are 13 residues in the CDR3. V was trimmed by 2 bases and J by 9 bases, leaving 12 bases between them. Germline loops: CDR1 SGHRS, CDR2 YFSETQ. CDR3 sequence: CASSFEGDRPQHF. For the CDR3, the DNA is TGCGCCAGCAGCTTCGAGGGGGACCGGCCCCAGCATTTT.

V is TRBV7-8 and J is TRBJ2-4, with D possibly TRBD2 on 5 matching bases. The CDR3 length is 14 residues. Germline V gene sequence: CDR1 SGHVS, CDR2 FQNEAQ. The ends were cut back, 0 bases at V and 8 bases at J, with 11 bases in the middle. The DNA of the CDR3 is TGTGCCAGCAGCTTAGCGGTGTGGGGAGACATTCAGTACTTC. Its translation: CASSLAVWGDIQYF. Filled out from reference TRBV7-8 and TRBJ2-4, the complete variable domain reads GAGVSQSPRYKVAKRGQDVALRCDPISGHVSLFWYQQALGQGPEFLTYFQNEAQLDKSGLPSDRFFAERPEGSVSTLKIQRTQQEDSAVYLCASSLAVWGDIQYFGAGTRLSVL.

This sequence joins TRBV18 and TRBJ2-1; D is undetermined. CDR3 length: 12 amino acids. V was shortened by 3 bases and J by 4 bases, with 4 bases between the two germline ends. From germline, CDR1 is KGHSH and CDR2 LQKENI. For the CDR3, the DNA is TGTGCCAGCTCACCTTCATACAATGAGCAGTTCTTC. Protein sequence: CASSPSYNEQFF.

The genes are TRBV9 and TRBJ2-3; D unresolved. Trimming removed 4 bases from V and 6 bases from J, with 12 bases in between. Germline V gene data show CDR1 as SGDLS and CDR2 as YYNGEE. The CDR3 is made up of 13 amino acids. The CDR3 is CASSPRLVDTQYF. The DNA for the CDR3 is TGTGCCAGCAGCCCCCGACTGGTGGATACGCAGTATTTT.

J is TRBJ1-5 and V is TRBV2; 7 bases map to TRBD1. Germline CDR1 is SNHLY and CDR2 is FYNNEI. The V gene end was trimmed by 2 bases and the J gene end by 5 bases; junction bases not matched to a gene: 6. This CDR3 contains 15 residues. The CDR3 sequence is CASSEQGVRDQPQHF. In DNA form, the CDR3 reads TGTGCCAGCAGTGAACAGGGGGTACGGGATCAGCCCCAGCATTTT. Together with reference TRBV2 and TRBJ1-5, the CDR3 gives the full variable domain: EPEVTQTPSHQVTQMGQEVILRCVPISNHLYFYWYRQILGQKVEFLVSFYNNEISEKSEIFDDQFSVERPDGSNFTLKIRSTKLEDSAMYFCASSEQGVRDQPQHFGDGTRLSIL.

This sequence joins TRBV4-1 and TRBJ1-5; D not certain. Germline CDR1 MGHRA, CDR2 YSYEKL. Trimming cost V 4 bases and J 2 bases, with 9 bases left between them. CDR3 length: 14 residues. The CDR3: CASSRTLGNQPQHF. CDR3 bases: TGCGCCAGCAGCCGTACCTTGGGCAATCAGCCCCAGCATTTT.

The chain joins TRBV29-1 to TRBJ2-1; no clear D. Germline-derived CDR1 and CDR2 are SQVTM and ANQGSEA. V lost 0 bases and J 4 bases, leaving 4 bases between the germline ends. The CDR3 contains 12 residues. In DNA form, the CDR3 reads TGCAGCGTTGAAGATCGTTACAATGAGCAGTTCTTC. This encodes CSVEDRYNEQFF.

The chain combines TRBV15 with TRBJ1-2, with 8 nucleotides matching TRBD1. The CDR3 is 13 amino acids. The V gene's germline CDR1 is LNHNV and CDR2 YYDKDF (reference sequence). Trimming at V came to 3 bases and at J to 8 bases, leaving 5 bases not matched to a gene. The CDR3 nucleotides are TGTGCCACCAGCAGCCGGACAGGGAGCGGCTACACCTTC. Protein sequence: CATSSRTGSGYTF.

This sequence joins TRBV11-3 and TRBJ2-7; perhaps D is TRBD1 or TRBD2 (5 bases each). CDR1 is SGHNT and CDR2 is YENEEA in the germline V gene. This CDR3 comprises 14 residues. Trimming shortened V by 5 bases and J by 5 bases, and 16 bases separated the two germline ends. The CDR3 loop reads CASSPPGQGNEQYF. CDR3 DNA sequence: TGTGCCAGCAGCCCGCCGGGGCAGGGAAACGAGCAGTACTTC.

The CDR3, as DNA: TGTGCCAGCAGCCAAAAGCAGGGGGCCGTTGAAGCTTTCTTT. Its protein product is CASSQKQGAVEAFF. The rearrangement links TRBV11-2 to TRBJ1-1; 8 bases line up with TRBD1. CDR1 is SGHAT, CDR2 FQNNGV, per germline. The CDR3 sequence is 14 residues long. V gave up 5 bases and J gave up 7 bases; unmatched junction bases: 9.